This T cell receptor beta chain was captured in a study of cytomegalovirus exposure and HLA in healthy donors. Comment on this clone: Its antigen is unidentified.

Sequencing was performed with immunoSEQ multiplex PCR; in TCRdb, only in-frame clones are kept and a portion is missing. The table lists 150,000 to 200,000 clones, around nine tenths of them singletons. CDR1 LNHDA and CDR2 SQIVND come from the germline V gene (reference sequence). The CDR3 is made up of 19 amino acids. V was pared by 5 bases and J by 0 bases, with 25 bases between. Study-wide results and limits: Reports described diagnosis of cytomegalovirus status by the classifier as highly specific and sensitive.

This TCR came from a man aged 18-30 years in good health and CMV-seropositive. Source material: PBMCs. The chain joins TRBV19 to TRBJ1-1; a weak D match, TRBD1 (5 bases). The CDR3 loop reads CASSARGGPTWGMNTEAFF. The DNA of the CDR3 is TGTGCCAGTAGTGCACGGGGGGGACCAACTTGGGGGATGAACACTGAAGCTTTCTTT.